The 20 T cell receptor beta chains below were found in one sample sequenced in a study of regulatory T cells in long-lasting Graves disease. Arm-PCR of CDR3 regions with iRepertoire HTBI primers generated TCR beta libraries. MiXCR, applied by TCRdb to the multiplex PCR reads, yields one record per CDR3 protein. The table includes under 500,000 distinct CDR3 sequences, around 20% detected once. Time point here: persistent/refractory GD, antithyroid drugs over 5 years with positive TRAb. TCR sequences were obtained from RNA taken from PBMCs. This material consisted of peripheral blood mononuclear cells (PBMCs), taken when the disease was refractory, from a patient treated with antithyroid drugs. These receptors all come from a female donor with Graves disease.

The chain links TRBV29-1 to TRBJ2-3, with 7 bases lining up with TRBD2. The CDR3 contains 10 residues. The germline V gene has CDR1 SQVTM and CDR2 ANQGSEA. Trimming took 4 bases from V and 11 from J; bases not matched to a gene: 3. The CDR3 DNA reads TGCAGCGTTGCCGAGCGGGGGCAGTATTTT. Its protein product is CSVAERGQYF.

V is TRBV7-8 and J is TRBJ1-4, with D unclear. Germline loops: CDR1 SGHVS, CDR2 FQNEAQ. The CDR3 runs 12 residues. V shed 0 bases and J shed 7 bases, with 3 bases lying between them. The CDR3 spells CASSLAPEKLFF. The DNA for the CDR3 is TGTGCCAGCAGCTTAGCCCCTGAAAAACTGTTTTTT.

Ten or more counts support this clonotype. This rearrangement joins TRBV24-1 to TRBJ2-7; D is perhaps TRBD1 (6 bases). Germline-derived CDR1 and CDR2 are KGHDR and SFDVKD. The V gene lost 5 bases and the J gene lost 2 bases, with 15 bases spanning the gap. The CDR3 covers 15 residues. The chain's CDR3 is CATSGHIRGTYEQYF. CDR3 sequence (DNA): TGTGCCACCAGTGGCCACATCAGGGGAACCTACGAGCAGTACTTC.

J is TRBJ2-1 and V is TRBV6-2 or TRBV6-3; 7 bases map to TRBD1. V was clipped by 2 bases and J by 5 bases; unmatched bases: 9. The CDR3 totals 16 residues. CDR1 MNHEY and CDR2 SVGEGT come from the germline V gene. CDR3 DNA: TGTGCCAGCAGTTACCCAAAAACAGGGGCCGACAATGAGCAGTTCTTC. Translated, it gives CASSYPKTGADNEQFF.

V is TRBV19 and J is TRBJ2-7; TRBD2 agrees at 12 bases. Trimming removed 0 bases from V and 1 base from J; junction bases left unmatched: 19. The CDR3 extends over 22 amino acids. CDR1 is LNHDA, CDR2 SQIVND, per germline (reference sequence). This chain's CDR3 is CASSIDLSAETSGRIGSYEQYF. Here the CDR3 DNA reads TGTGCCAGTAGTATAGATCTATCGGCGGAGACTAGCGGGAGAATCGGATCCTACGAGCAGTACTTC.

This clonotype was counted a few times. In DNA form, the CDR3 reads TGTGCCAGCAGTTCCGTTGGGACTAGCGGGACAAGGGGGTACGAGCAGTACTTC. Translating it yields CASSSVGTSGTRGYEQYF. The chain uses TRBV27 and TRBJ2-7; 13 positions match TRBD2. Germline CDR1 is MNHEY and CDR2 is SMNVEV (reference sequence). The length of the CDR3 is 18 residues. The V and J ends lost 4 bases and 4 bases, in that order; junction bases with no gene match: 13.

This clonotype was seen ten or more times. The CDR3 reads CASSSGGGVDQPQHF. In DNA, the CDR3 is TGTGCCAGCAGCTCCGGCGGGGGCGTGGATCAGCCCCAGCATTTT. The V call is TRBV7-8, the J call TRBJ1-5; TRBD1 is a possible D gene (6 bases). Germline V lookup: CDR1 SGHVS, CDR2 FQNEAQ. V dropped 4 bases and J dropped 5 bases, with 15 bases sitting between them. The CDR3 spans 15 residues.

There are many counts of this clonotype. This chain links TRBV5-5 with TRBJ2-5; D may be TRBD1 (8 bases). V gave up 4 bases and J gave up 2 bases, with 21 bases separating them. Germline lookup yields CDR1 SGHKS and CDR2 YYEKEE (reference sequence). The CDR3 sequence is 17 residues long. In nucleotides, the CDR3 is TGTGCCAGCAGCCCCGGTACAGGGGGAGGGCGGCAAGAGACCCAGTACTTC. It translates to CASSPGTGGGRQETQYF.

The table lists this clonotype with many counts. The chain has TRBV6-9 and TRBJ2-5; no definite D call. Between the trimmed V and J ends, which lost 2 bases and 3 bases, there was a span of 13 bases. Germline lookup yields CDR1 MNHGY and CDR2 SVAAGI. The CDR3 has 15 amino acids. The CDR3, as DNA: TGTGCCAGCAGTTATGGTTCTTTGGGAAAAGAGACCCAGTACTTC. Translated: CASSYGSLGKETQYF.

This clonotype has just a few counts. The J gene is TRBJ1-2, the V gene TRBV6-1, with a possible D match to TRBD1 (6 bases). This CDR3 contains 15 residues. Deletions cut 6 bases from V and 4 bases from J, with 18 bases between. Germline V lookup: CDR1 MNHNS, CDR2 SASEGT. The chain's CDR3 is CASSPTPDRTYGYTF. CDR3 coding DNA: TGTGCCAGCAGCCCCACACCGGACAGAACCTATGGCTACACCTTC.

This clonotype was recorded at least ten times. The J gene is TRBJ1-1, the V gene TRBV7-2, with D uncertain. The CDR3 loop spans 15 amino acids. V dropped 1 base and J dropped 7 bases, with 16 bases sitting between them. CDR1 is SGHTA and CDR2 is FQGNSA in the germline V gene. The CDR3 sequence: CASSLVPPRTDEAFF. The CDR3 DNA sequence: TGTGCCAGCAGCTTAGTTCCCCCCAGAACCGATGAAGCTTTCTTT.

The table lists this clonotype with many counts. The rearrangement links TRBV25-1 to TRBJ1-5, with D unresolved. V lost 4 bases, J lost 0 bases, and 7 bases lay in between. CDR3 size: 14 residues. Germline CDR1 MGHDK, CDR2 SYGVNS. DNA for the CDR3: TGTGCCAGCAGTGGAGATTATAGCAATCAGCCCCAGCATTTT. Translating it yields CASSGDYSNQPQHF. Full variable domain (rest looked up from reference TRBV25-1 and TRBJ1-5): EADIYQTPRYLVIGTGKKITLECSQTMGHDKMYWYQQDPGMELHLIHYSYGVNSTEKGDLSSESTVSRIRTEHFPLTLESARPSHTSQYLCASSGDYSNQPQHFGDGTRLSIL.

The rearrangement links TRBV10-3 to TRBJ2-7; the D gene is possibly TRBD1 (6 bases). The CDR3 loop spans 12 amino acids. Germline lookup yields CDR1 ENHRY and CDR2 SYGVKD. V shed 4 bases and J shed 7 bases, with 11 bases lying between them. The CDR3 sequence: CAISGLQGEQYF. The CDR3 DNA is TGTGCCATCAGTGGCTTGCAGGGGGAGCAGTACTTC.

The genes are TRBV28 and TRBJ1-5, with D unclear. The germline gives CDR1 MDHEN, CDR2 SYDVKM. This CDR3 is built from 14 residues. V shed 7 bases and J shed 4 bases, with 14 bases lying between them. CDR3 DNA: TGTGCCAGCAATGTGGACGGAAGAAATCAGCCCCAGCATTTT. Translation: CASNVDGRNQPQHF.

This clonotype was recorded at least ten times. V gene TRBV12-3 or TRBV12-4 combines with J gene TRBJ1-2; TRBD1 might be the D (5 bases). V was clipped by 6 bases and J by 7 bases, with 15 bases between them. The CDR3 length is 13 residues. DNA for the CDR3: TGTGCCAGCAGCATAGGGGCCTTCGGTGGCTACACCTTC. Protein sequence: CASSIGAFGGYTF.

The V call is TRBV10-3, the J call TRBJ2-7; maybe TRBD2 (6 bases). The CDR3 has 14 residues. Looked up from germline, CDR1 is ENHRY and CDR2 is SYGVKD. V was shortened by 4 bases and J by 3 bases, with 13 bases between the two germline ends. CDR3 amino acids: CAISAGLPYYEQYF. CDR3 DNA sequence: TGTGCCATCAGTGCCGGACTACCATACTACGAGCAGTACTTC.

This clonotype was recorded at least ten times. The genes are TRBV27 and TRBJ2-3; D is perhaps TRBD2 (6 bases). The CDR3 has 15 residues. V was trimmed by 7 bases and J by 4 bases, leaving 18 bases between them. CDR1 is MNHEY and CDR2 is SMNVEV in the germline V gene (reference sequence). The CDR3 region is CASNKAGFGADTQYF. CDR3 coding DNA: TGTGCCAGCAACAAGGCGGGGTTTGGAGCAGATACGCAGTATTTT.

This rearrangement joins TRBV6-1 to TRBJ2-3; 8 bases fit TRBD1. There are 14 residues in the CDR3. Germline trimming cut 6 bases from V and 4 bases from J; bases unmatched to any gene: 6. CDR1 and CDR2 from the germline V gene are MNHNS and SASEGT. Here the CDR3 DNA reads TGTGCCAGCAGGAGGACAGGGAGAGCAGATACGCAGTATTTT. Amino acids: CASRRTGRADTQYF.

A few counts support this clonotype. V is TRBV5-1 and J is TRBJ2-7, with D hard to call. CDR1 and CDR2 (germline): SGHRS, YFSETQ. Deletions cut 4 bases from V and 3 bases from J, with 14 bases between. This CDR3 contains 14 residues. CDR3 bases: TGCGCCAGCAGCGATACTTTCAACAACTACGAGCAGTACTTC. Amino acids: CASSDTFNNYEQYF. The complete variable domain, with remaining parts taken from reference TRBV5-1 and TRBJ2-7, reads KAGVTQTPRYLIKTRGQQVTLSCSPISGHRSVSWYQQTPGQGLQFLFEYFSETQRNKGNFPGRFSGRQFSNSRSEMNVSTLELGDSALYLCASSDTFNNYEQYFGPGTRLTVT.

This clonotype was recorded a few times. The V gene is TRBV6-1, the J gene TRBJ1-5; TRBD1 is a possible D gene (5 bases). With 6 bases removed from V and 1 base from J, the gap between germline ends came to 13 bases. CDR3 length: 15 residues. Germline V CDR1 and CDR2: MNHNS, SASEGT. CDR3 in amino acids: CASRVRAPSNQPQHF. The CDR3 DNA reads as TGTGCCAGCAGGGTCAGGGCTCCGAGCAATCAGCCCCAGCATTTT.